This is a list of T cell receptor beta chains from one sample in a study of CD8 T cells in Susac syndrome. Each CDR3 protein gets one entry after TCRdb re-called the immunoSEQ multiplex PCR reads with MiXCR. The table lists 150,000 to 200,000 distinct CDR3 sequences, just under 95% of them singletons. The specimen sequenced was CD4+ T cells from PBMCs. Receptors originate from a human donor in good health. Each CDR3 is given with its conserved first and last residue. Each record gives: clone size, V gene, D gene, J gene, CDR3 DNA, CDR3 protein. The D gene is left open where the match is weak. Clone size is given for some rows only: seen once, a few or many times, or a class if the clone is expanded.

.	TRBV4-1	.	TRBJ2-1	TGCGCCAGCAGCTTTGACAGGCTTTTTACGAATGAGCAGTTCTTC	CASSFDRLFTNEQFF
.	TRBV5-6	.	TRBJ2-3	TGTGCCAGCAGCTTACTTACTAGCACAGATACGCAGTATTTT	CASSLLTSTDTQYF
.	TRBV5-6	.	TRBJ1-6	TGTGCCAGCAGCTTGGACAGTCTCAATTCACCCCTCCACTTT	CASSLDSLNSPLHF
once	TRBV7-9	TRBD2	TRBJ2-6	TGTGCCAGCAGGGGGACTAGCCACGGCGGGGCCAACGTCCTGACTTTC	CASRGTSHGGANVLTF
.	TRBV23-1	.	TRBJ2-7	TGCGCCAGCAGGCTGTGGGACGTCTCCCCCTACGAGCAGTACTTC	CASRLWDVSPYEQYF
once	TRBV29-1	.	TRBJ2-7	TGCAGCGTTGGAGGGGGGGCTACAAACGAGCAGTACTTC	CSVGGGATNEQYF
.	TRBV4-2	TRBD1	TRBJ1-4	TGTGCCAGCAGCCCGACAGGGGATAGTGAAAAACTGTTTTTT	CASSPTGDSEKLFF
.	TRBV4-3	.	TRBJ2-6	TGCGCCAGCAGCCAAGACGTCGGCAACGTCCTGACTTTC	CASSQDVGNVLTF
.	TRBV12-3/TRBV12-4	.	TRBJ2-7	TGTGCCAGCAGTTTAGAGGGCGGCTCCTACGAGCAGTACTTC	CASSLEGGSYEQYF
.	TRBV6-6	.	TRBJ2-4	TGTGCCAGCAGTTTACGGGGATCGGGAAACATTCAGTACTTC	CASSLRGSGNIQYF
.	TRBV9	.	TRBJ2-1	TGTGCCAGCAGCATTCAGGGTGTTCCCTACAATGAGCAGTTCTTC	CASSIQGVPYNEQFF
.	TRBV20-1	TRBD1	TRBJ1-1	TGCAGTGCTAGAAAGACAGGGGTTGGCACTGAAGCTTTCTTT	CSARKTGVGTEAFF
.	TRBV6-6	.	TRBJ1-2	TGTGCCAGCAGTTACATGGGGGGGTACTATGGCTACACCTTC	CASSYMGGYYGYTF
once	TRBV29-1	TRBD2	TRBJ2-5	TGCAGCGCCCGGACTAGCGGGTCCCCCCAAGAGACCCAGTACTTC	CSARTSGSPQETQYF
.	TRBV20-1	.	TRBJ2-7	TGCAGTGCTAGAGATCGGATTAGCTCCTACGAGCAGTACTTC	CSARDRISSYEQYF
.	TRBV20-1	.	TRBJ1-1	TGCAGTGCTAGCTTAAGTTGGGCTGAAGCTTTCTTT	CSASLSWAEAFF
.	TRBV6-5	.	TRBJ1-2	TGTGCCAGCAGTGTCAACCAGGGCAGGGCCTATGGCTACACCTTC	CASSVNQGRAYGYTF
.	TRBV18	TRBD1	TRBJ2-7	TGTGCCAGCGCGAAGGGACAGTCCTACGAGCAGTACTTC	CASAKGQSYEQYF
.	TRBV7-9	TRBD1	TRBJ2-3	TGTGCCAGCAGCTACAGGGGGCCCACAGATACGCAGTATTTT	CASSYRGPTDTQYF
.	TRBV29-1	TRBD1	TRBJ1-1	TGCAGCGGCGTCTCCGGGACAGGGGACACTGAAGCTTTCTTT	CSGVSGTGDTEAFF
.	TRBV20-1	.	TRBJ2-3	TGCAGTGCTAGAGATCCGGCGAGGGGGGAAGATACGCAGTATTTT	CSARDPARGEDTQYF
.	TRBV7-9	TRBD1	TRBJ2-5	TGTGCCAGCAGCTTAGCCGGGACAGAACAAGAGACCCAGTACTTC	CASSLAGTEQETQYF
.	TRBV20-1	.	TRBJ1-5	TGCAGTGCTAGAGGTGGGTCGGCCAGCAATCAGCCCCAGCATTTT	CSARGGSASNQPQHF
.	TRBV25-1	.	TRBJ1-2	TGTGCCAGCAGTTCAGGGTGGTATGGCTACACCTTC	CASSSGWYGYTF
.	TRBV7-2	.	TRBJ1-1	TGTGCCAGCAGCTTAATAGGCCGGGGGGAGGCTTTCTTT	CASSLIGRGEAFF
.	TRBV29-1	TRBD2	TRBJ2-1	TGCAGCGTTGAAGATCGGGAGGGTACGAGGTATAATGAGCAGTTCTTC	CSVEDREGTRYNEQFF
.	TRBV9	.	TRBJ1-6	TGTGCCAGCAGCGTAGGCGCCGAGTGGGAATCACCCCTCCACTTT	CASSVGAEWESPLHF
.	TRBV5-1	.	TRBJ2-3	TGCGCCAGCAGCTCGACTCCTACAGATACGCAGTATTTT	CASSSTPTDTQYF
.	TRBV4-3	.	TRBJ2-5	TGCGCCAGCAGCCGAGAAAGGGAGACCCAGTACTTC	CASSRERETQYF
.	TRBV24-1	.	TRBJ2-1	TGTGCCACCAGTGATTTTGTTTCTGGACACACTGAGCAGTTCTTC	CATSDFVSGHTEQFF
once	TRBV5-4	.	TRBJ1-2	TGTGCCAGCAGCTTGGCCTCCTATGGCTACACCTTC	CASSLASYGYTF
.	TRBV4-3	.	TRBJ1-5	TGCGCCAGCAGCCGGGTCCCCGCCCGAGATCAGCCCCAGCATTTT	CASSRVPARDQPQHF
.	TRBV7-2	TRBD2	TRBJ2-5	TGTGCCAGCAGCCGAGGGCGAGCGGGGGGAGAGGAGACCCAGTACTTC	CASSRGRAGGEETQYF
.	TRBV6-1	.	TRBJ1-1	TGTGCCAGCAGTGAAAGTGGCACTGAAGCTTTCTTT	CASSESGTEAFF
.	TRBV29-1	TRBD2	TRBJ2-2	TGCAGCGTACGGACTAGCGAGAACACCGGGGAGCTGTTTTTT	CSVRTSENTGELFF
.	TRBV4-3	.	TRBJ1-1	TGCGCCAGCAGCCCCCGCGGGACTGGGAACACTGAAGCTTTCTTT	CASSPRGTGNTEAFF
.	TRBV29-1	.	TRBJ1-2	TGCAGCGTTGTTTCCTCCCTTGGAGGGAACTATGGCTACACCTTC	CSVVSSLGGNYGYTF
.	TRBV9	.	TRBJ1-6	TGTGCCAGCAGCGTAGGTCAGTTTTCACCCCTCCACTTT	CASSVGQFSPLHF
.	TRBV3-1	.	TRBJ2-1	TGTGCCAGCAGCCCCCGGATGCCCGTCGATGAGCAGTTCTTC	CASSPRMPVDEQFF
.	TRBV7-2	TRBD1	TRBJ1-2	TGTGCCAGCAGCTTAGACTCTTTTTCGACAGGGAATGGCTACACCTTC	CASSLDSFSTGNGYTF
once	TRBV20-1	.	TRBJ2-7	TGCAGTGCTAGAGATCGAGGGAGGTGGGACGAGCAGTACTTC	CSARDRGRWDEQYF
.	TRBV12-3/TRBV12-4	.	TRBJ1-1	TGTGCCAGCAGTTACGGGACACTCAACACTGAAGTTTTCTTT	CASSYGTLNTEVFF